This T cell receptor (beta chain) comes out of a study of metastatic and nonmetastatic thyroid tumors. No patient had received any treatment before thyroid surgery. TCRdb re-analyzed the PCR reads through MiXCR. This table holds around 19,000 clones, about 33% found once. This clone was counted at least ten times. The clonotype comes from a male donor with papillary thyroid cancer or a benign thyroid nodule (not recorded which). Some clones in this sample may be carry-over from other donors' samples. The sequencing input was tumor tissue.

CDR3 nucleotides: TGTGCCAGCAGCGGAACCGGGACTGAGGGGGATGAGCAGTTCTTC. Its translation is CASSGTGTEGDEQFF. The V call is TRBV13, the J call TRBJ2-1; D may be TRBD1 or TRBD2 (6 bases each). The length of the CDR3 is 15 residues. V dropped 5 bases and J dropped 8 bases, with 19 bases sitting between them. Germline V gene sequence: CDR1 PRHDT, CDR2 FYEKMQ (reference sequence).